The sequence of this TCR beta chain was determined in a study of shared clonotypes between healthy human individuals. Study observations and caveats: The naive CD4 repertoires of four donors were compared, and approximately 5.3% of clonotypes were shared. Memory subsets had estimated richness that was generally smaller than that of naive subsets. Expectations were that clonotype sharing among donors would be affected by sequencing depth.

This clone was found a few times. Its cognate antigen is unknown. Deep-level assay runs were performed. The repertoire was sequenced with immunoSEQ multiplex PCR; TCRdb's copy has only in-frame clones and lacks some. This table has 2 million to 2.5 million clones, about 94% appearing once. V trimming: 6 bases; J trimming: 7 bases; junction bases outside the gene matches: 0. Germline V gene sequence: CDR1 MNHEY, CDR2 SVGAGI. The CDR3 spans 12 residues. The V gene is TRBV6-5, the J gene TRBJ1-6; 7 bases line up with TRBD1. Sequencing was carried out using naive CD4+ T cells sorted from blood. The subset is: CD45RA+ positively selected. The clonotype was recovered from a young man in good health. The CDR3 nucleotides read TGTGCCAGCAGGACAGGGAATTCACCCCTCCACTTT. Translation: CASRTGNSPLHF.